The 21 T cell receptor beta chains below were found in one sample sequenced in a study of blood T cell repertoires in COVID-19. The method was immunoSEQ multiplex PCR; TCRdb's version includes in-frame clones alone and lacks a portion of them. The table lists a few hundred thousand clones, roughly 90% of them singletons. Material for sequencing was peripheral blood. The source of these receptors is a woman aged 40 to 49 who had recovered from COVID-19.

The chain uses TRBV2 and TRBJ2-1; 15 bases agree with TRBD2. The CDR3 contains 19 residues. Unmatched junction bases numbered 13, after V lost 6 bases and J lost 4 bases. CDR1 and CDR2 from the germline V gene are SNHLY and FYNNEI. The CDR3 is CASRPGLAGGARRYNEQFF. CDR3 coding DNA: TGTGCCAGCAGACCGGGACTAGCGGGAGGTGCCCGGCGATACAATGAGCAGTTCTTC.

The chain uses TRBV27 and TRBJ2-3, with 13 bases lining up with TRBD2. CDR3 length: 15 residues. CDR1 MNHEY and CDR2 SMNVEV come from the germline V gene (reference sequence). The trim removed 5 bases at V and 4 bases at J, leaving 3 bases unmatched. CDR3 loop: CASSLGTSGADTQYF. In DNA, the CDR3 is TGTGCCAGCAGTCTAGGGACTAGCGGGGCAGATACGCAGTATTTT.

This chain links TRBV27 with TRBJ2-7, with D tentatively TRBD1 (5 bases). The CDR3 extends over 14 amino acids. The germline CDR1 and CDR2 sequences are MNHEY and SMNVEV (reference sequence). V was pared by 3 bases and J by 2 bases, with 11 bases between. The CDR3 DNA reads as TGTGCCAGCAGTTTCAGGGCCTCCACCTACGAGCAGTACTTC. Residues: CASSFRASTYEQYF.

This rearrangement joins TRBV19 to TRBJ2-1; 7 positions match TRBD2. CDR3 length: 15 residues. The V and J ends lost 8 bases and 6 bases, in that order; junction bases with no gene match: 13. Germline V gene sequence: CDR1 LNHDA, CDR2 SQIVND (reference sequence). CDR3 region: CASRLNSGEANEQFF. Here the CDR3 DNA reads TGTGCCAGTCGTCTCAACAGCGGGGAAGCCAATGAGCAGTTCTTC.

The chain is built from TRBV5-1 and TRBJ2-7, with 8 nucleotides matching TRBD2. This CDR3 has 17 residues. The junction had 11 bases not matched to a gene; V was cut back by 0 bases and J by 3 bases. Germline loops: CDR1 SGHRS, CDR2 YFSETQ. CDR3 coding DNA: TGCGCCAGCAGCTTGGATAATTCGGCGCTAGCGGGCTACGAGCAGTACTTC. It is translated as CASSLDNSALAGYEQYF.

This clone appeared a single time. This chain uses TRBV2 with TRBJ1-1; tentatively, D is TRBD1 (5 bases). The CDR3 extends over 13 amino acids. V was shortened by 5 bases and J by 5 bases, with 12 bases between the two germline ends. Germline-derived CDR1 and CDR2 are SNHLY and FYNNEI. The CDR3 DNA reads TGTGCCAGCAGTCCCCAGGGAGGGACTGAAGCTTTCTTT. Its translation is CASSPQGGTEAFF.

J is TRBJ2-2 and V is TRBV19; 14 positions match TRBD2. V gave up 5 bases and J gave up 8 bases; unmatched junction bases: 7. Germline-derived CDR1 and CDR2 are LNHDA and SQIVND (reference sequence). CDR3 length equals 16 residues. The CDR3 loop is CASSETSGRALGELFF. The CDR3 coding sequence is TGTGCCAGTAGTGAGACTAGCGGGAGGGCCCTGGGGGAGCTGTTTTTT.

The rearrangement links TRBV27 to TRBJ2-7; 9 positions agree with TRBD1. There are 15 residues in the CDR3. CDR1 is MNHEY, CDR2 SMNVEV, per germline (reference sequence). The V and J ends lost 0 bases and 4 bases, in that order; junction bases with no gene match: 4. CDR3 sequence reads: CASSLSGTGRYEQYF. For the CDR3, the DNA is TGTGCCAGCAGTTTATCCGGGACAGGGCGGTACGAGCAGTACTTC.

CDR3 in DNA: TGTGCCAGCAGTTACTCTTCCCTAGCGGGAGTGGGAGCCTCCTACGAGCAGTACTTC. Residues: CASSYSSLAGVGASYEQYF. The chain uses TRBV6-2 or TRBV6-3 and TRBJ2-7, with 10 bases lining up with TRBD2. This CDR3 is built from 19 residues. J lost 0 bases, V lost 0 bases, and 11 bases had no gene match. Germline V gene data show CDR1 as MNHEY and CDR2 as SVGEGT.

Here the CDR3 DNA reads TGCGCCAGCAGGCCGGGACAGGGACTTGAAAAACTGTTTTTT. It yields the protein CASRPGQGLEKLFF. The chain joins TRBV5-1 to TRBJ1-4; 9 nucleotides agree with TRBD1. J lost 7 bases, V lost 5 bases, and 6 bases had no gene match. Per the germline V gene, CDR1 is SGHRS and CDR2 is YFSETQ. The CDR3 extends over 14 amino acids.

The chain uses TRBV19 and TRBJ2-1; TRBD2 agrees at 10 bases. Germline loops: CDR1 LNHDA, CDR2 SQIVND (reference sequence). V lost 3 bases and J lost 7; bases outside the gene matches: 3. The CDR3 is made up of 14 amino acids. Written as DNA, the CDR3 is TGTGCCAGTAGTATGGAACTAGCGGGGAATGAGCAGTTCTTC. Amino acids: CASSMELAGNEQFF.

The CDR3 sequence is CASSSMTSGAYNEQFF. In nucleotides, the CDR3 is TGTGCCAGCAGCTCCATGACTAGCGGGGCCTACAATGAGCAGTTCTTC. The V gene is TRBV7-6, the J gene TRBJ2-1; TRBD2 agrees at 11 bases. Germline trimming cut 4 bases from V and 2 bases from J; bases unmatched to any gene: 4. CDR3 length: 16 residues. Looked up from germline, CDR1 is SGHVS and CDR2 is FNYEAQ.

The CDR3: CASSQLENHTDTQYF. CDR3 in DNA: TGTGCCAGCAGTCAACTAGAGAACCACACAGATACGCAGTATTTT. The genes are TRBV27 and TRBJ2-3; TRBD2 might be the D (5 bases). The V gene's germline CDR1 is MNHEY and CDR2 SMNVEV (reference sequence). The CDR3 is made up of 15 amino acids. The V end lost 5 bases, the J end lost 2 bases, and 14 bases lay between the germline ends.

The V and J genes are TRBV9 and TRBJ1-4; D not resolved. The germline V gene has CDR1 SGDLS and CDR2 YYNGEE. V was clipped by 4 bases and J by 7 bases, with 17 bases between them. This CDR3 has 15 amino acids. This CDR3 is CASSPSPGGSEKLFF. The DNA of the CDR3 is TGTGCCAGCAGCCCAAGCCCGGGAGGGAGTGAAAAACTGTTTTTT.

The rearrangement links TRBV4-1 to TRBJ2-1; D unclear. There are 12 residues in the CDR3. From germline, CDR1 is MGHRA and CDR2 YSYEKL. V dropped 0 bases and J dropped 13 bases, with 10 bases sitting between them. DNA for the CDR3: TGCGCCAGCAGCCAAGACGCGTTTTATCAGTTCTTC. It translates to CASSQDAFYQFF.

This clone was recorded only once. In nucleotides, the CDR3 is TGTGCCAGCAGTGAAGCCGGGTACCCTAATGAAAAACTGTTTTTT. It codes for CASSEAGYPNEKLFF. J is TRBJ1-4 and V is TRBV2; no clear D. Germline values: CDR1 SNHLY, CDR2 FYNNEI. This CDR3 has 15 residues. Trimming stripped 0 bases from V and 3 bases from J, with 8 bases between.

This clone has more than one count but fewer than ten. The chain links TRBV12-3 or TRBV12-4 to TRBJ2-7; TRBD2 is a possible D gene (6 bases). The CDR3 spans 13 residues. Trimming pared 9 bases from V and 0 bases from J, leaving 12 bases between. The CDR3 loop is CASGGLPSYEQYF. The CDR3 nucleotides are TGTGCCAGTGGGGGACTTCCCTCCTACGAGCAGTACTTC.

The chain is built from TRBV6-6 and TRBJ1-1, with no clear D. The germline V and J ends were trimmed by 2 bases and 1 base, with 8 bases remaining between them. Germline V lookup: CDR1 MNHNY, CDR2 SVGAGI (reference sequence). This CDR3 spans 14 amino acids. The CDR3 loop reads CASSYAGRNTEAFF. As DNA, the CDR3 is TGTGCCAGCAGTTACGCGGGGAGGAACACTGAAGCTTTCTTT.

This clone was seen a single time. The chain recombines TRBV30 with TRBJ2-5; D gene ambiguous. The germline CDR1 and CDR2 sequences are GTSNPN and SVGIG (reference sequence). The CDR3 is 11 residues long. V was pared by 5 bases and J by 5 bases, with 9 bases between. CDR3 in amino acids: CAWYTDETQYF. The CDR3 nucleotides are TGTGCCTGGTATACAGACGAGACCCAGTACTTC.

CDR3 DNA sequence: TGTGCCAGCAGCCAAGATTTTGCGACCCGGAGCTCCTACAATGAGCAGTTCTTC. Protein: CASSQDFATRSSYNEQFF. This sequence joins TRBV4-2 and TRBJ2-1; D is undetermined. The ends were cut back, 0 bases at V and 0 bases at J, with 15 bases in the middle. This CDR3 has 18 amino acids. Germline CDR1 and CDR2: LGHNA and YNFKEQ.

The chain recombines TRBV5-1 with TRBJ2-5; D possibly corresponds to TRBD1 (5 bases). Trimming pared 0 bases from V and 4 bases from J, leaving 16 bases between. CDR1 SGHRS and CDR2 YFSETQ come from the germline V gene. The CDR3 spans 16 residues. The CDR3 DNA follows: TGCGCCAGCAGCTTGGGGACGCTTCAGGGATTAGAGACCCAGTACTTC. Translated, it gives CASSLGTLQGLETQYF. Full variable domain (outside the CDR3, taken from reference TRBV5-1 and TRBJ2-5): KAGVTQTPRYLIKTRGQQVTLSCSPISGHRSVSWYQQTPGQGLQFLFEYFSETQRNKGNFPGRFSGRQFSNSRSEMNVSTLELGDSALYLCASSLGTLQGLETQYFGPGTRLLVL.